The 20 T cell receptor beta chains below come from one sample, sequenced in a study of cytomegalovirus exposure and HLA in healthy donors. PCR amplification relied on 60 Vbeta primers (plus 13 Jbeta primers). Assay: immunoSEQ multiplex PCR; the TCRdb copy retains only in-frame clones and omits some. This table has 140,000 to 150,000 clones, over 70% appearing once. Material: PBMCs. The receptor source for this set is a man aged 25-45 years in good health and CMV-seronegative.

The chain couples TRBV7-9 to TRBJ2-7, with TRBD2 matching over 8 bases. V was pared by 2 bases and J by 3 bases, with 3 bases of the junction left unmatched. CDR3 length: 14 amino acids. Germline CDR1 and CDR2: SEHNR and FQNEAQ (reference sequence). CDR3 sequence (DNA): TGTGCCAGCAGCTTATTCGGGGGGGGCTACGAGCAGTACTTC. Residues: CASSLFGGGYEQYF. Full variable domain (missing parts from reference TRBV7-9 and TRBJ2-7): DTGVSQNPRHKITKRGQNVTFRCDPISEHNRLYWYRQTLGQGPEFLTYFQNEAQLEKSRLLSDRFSAERPKGSFSTLEIQRTEQGDSAMYLCASSLFGGGYEQYFGPGTRLTVT.

The chain employs TRBV10-3 and TRBJ2-7, with a weak D call TRBD1 (5 bases). Germline CDR1 reads ENHRY; CDR2 reads SYGVKD. V dropped 9 bases and J dropped 3 bases, with 15 bases sitting between them. The CDR3 contains 13 residues. The CDR3 sequence is CAIAATDSYEQYF. CDR3 bases: TGTGCCATTGCGGCGACAGACAGCTACGAGCAGTACTTC.

V is TRBV5-4 and J is TRBJ2-3; D unclear. V dropped 0 bases and J dropped 0 bases, with 8 bases sitting between them. The CDR3 consists of 15 residues. The germline V gene has CDR1 SGHNT and CDR2 YYREEE (reference sequence). The CDR3 protein is CASSLGQLSTDTQYF. The CDR3 DNA is TGTGCCAGCAGCTTGGGGCAGTTGAGCACAGATACGCAGTATTTT.

V usage is TRBV5-8 and J usage is TRBJ2-5, with 9 bases aligning to TRBD1. Looked up from germline, CDR1 is SGHTS and CDR2 is YDEGEE. CDR3 size: 14 residues. V gave up 1 base and J gave up 4 bases; unmatched junction bases: 2. CDR3 sequence (DNA): TGTGCCAGCAGCTTGAGACAGGGGGGAGAGACCCAGTACTTC. Translating it yields CASSLRQGGETQYF.

The genes are TRBV2 and TRBJ1-4; the D is unclear. The CDR3 loop spans 13 amino acids. Germline CDR1 and CDR2: SNHLY and FYNNEI. V dropped 8 bases and J dropped 7 bases, with 14 bases sitting between them. The CDR3 spells CASERAPTEKLFF. CDR3 in DNA: TGTGCCAGCGAGCGGGCGCCGACTGAAAAACTGTTTTTT.

The genes are TRBV4-2 and TRBJ2-1; TRBD2 matches 7 bases. The CDR3 length is 16 residues. V was pared by 1 base and J by 4 bases, with 7 bases of the junction left unmatched. Germline lookup yields CDR1 LGHNA and CDR2 YNFKEQ. CDR3 residues: CASSQGPAGIYNEQFF. CDR3 sequence (DNA): TGTGCCAGCAGCCAAGGCCCAGCGGGGATATACAATGAGCAGTTCTTC.

The chain links TRBV9 to TRBJ2-3; TRBD2 matches 15 bases. The CDR3 length is 16 residues. Per the germline V gene, CDR1 is SGDLS and CDR2 is YYNGEE. J gave up 4 bases and V 4 bases, and 4 bases lay outside the gene matches. The CDR3, as DNA: TGTGCCAGCAGCACTCGGACTAGCGGGGGGGCAGATACGCAGTATTTT. Its translation is CASSTRTSGGADTQYF.

The rearrangement links TRBV29-1 to TRBJ2-3; D might be TRBD2 (5 bases). CDR3 length: 13 amino acids. From germline, CDR1 is SQVTM and CDR2 ANQGSEA. Between the trimmed V and J ends, which lost 7 bases and 1 base, there was a span of 12 bases. In nucleotides, the CDR3 is TGCAGCGGTAGTTGGGGAGGCACAGATACGCAGTATTTT. Protein product: CSGSWGGTDTQYF.

This clone was counted between two and nine times. CDR3 amino acids: CASSLPGGLNTGELFF. DNA of the CDR3: TGTGCCAGCAGCTTACCAGGGGGACTCAACACCGGGGAGCTGTTTTTT. J is TRBJ2-2 and V is TRBV7-3, with TRBD1 as a possible D gene (7 bases). Trimming took 2 bases from V and 2 from J, leaving 12 bases between them. The CDR3 runs 16 residues. Per the germline V gene, CDR1 is SGHTA and CDR2 is FQGTGA.

V usage is TRBV19 and J usage is TRBJ2-7; maybe TRBD1 (6 bases). The germline V gene encodes CDR1 LNHDA and CDR2 SQIVND (reference sequence). The CDR3 is 13 amino acids. V gave up 1 base and J gave up 2 bases, with 6 bases separating them. The CDR3: CASSIGQAYEQYF. CDR3 in DNA: TGTGCCAGTAGTATAGGACAGGCCTACGAGCAGTACTTC.

The chain links TRBV19 to TRBJ2-3, with 8 positions matching TRBD1. The germline V gene has CDR1 LNHDA and CDR2 SQIVND (reference sequence). The CDR3 contains 14 residues. J gave up 4 bases and V 6 bases, and 6 bases lay outside the gene matches. DNA of the CDR3: TGTGCCAGTAGGCTTGGACAGGGTGCAGATACGCAGTATTTT. Translating it yields CASRLGQGADTQYF.

The chain links TRBV10-2 to TRBJ1-5, with D possibly matching TRBD1 (5 bases). The CDR3 runs to 16 residues. Trimming cost V 0 bases and J 7 bases, with 16 bases left between them. Per the germline V gene, CDR1 is WSHSY and CDR2 is SAAADI. The CDR3 is CASSESRGGTEQPQHF. CDR3 in DNA: TGCGCCAGCAGTGAGTCGCGGGGGGGGACGGAGCAGCCCCAGCATTTT.

The chain employs TRBV5-1 and TRBJ1-2; no clear D. In germline, CDR1 is SGHRS, CDR2 YFSETQ. Between the trimmed V and J ends, which lost 4 bases and 8 bases, there was a span of 15 bases. The CDR3 is 13 amino acids. This CDR3 reads CASSPNEGHGYTF. The CDR3 region has the DNA TGCGCCAGCAGCCCCAACGAGGGTCACGGCTACACCTTC. The whole variable domain, filled in from reference TRBV5-1 and TRBJ1-2, reads KAGVTQTPRYLIKTRGQQVTLSCSPISGHRSVSWYQQTPGQGLQFLFEYFSETQRNKGNFPGRFSGRQFSNSRSEMNVSTLELGDSALYLCASSPNEGHGYTFGSGTRLTVV.

The chain employs TRBV19 and TRBJ1-1, with 10 bases that match TRBD1. The germline CDR1 and CDR2 sequences are LNHDA and SQIVND (reference sequence). The CDR3 extends over 17 amino acids. With 0 bases clipped from V and 5 bases from J, the junction kept 9 bases outside the gene matches. The CDR3 is CASSIDPGQGKRTEAFF. CDR3 coding DNA: TGTGCCAGTAGTATAGACCCGGGACAGGGGAAGAGGACTGAAGCTTTCTTT.

The J gene is TRBJ1-5, the V gene TRBV2; 7 bases fit TRBD1. CDR1 and CDR2 (germline): SNHLY, FYNNEI. V trimming: 9 bases; J trimming: 7 bases; junction bases outside the gene matches: 12. There are 14 residues in the CDR3. DNA of the CDR3: TGTGCCAGTCAGTCTGACAGGGCCCACCAGCCCCAGCATTTT. Encoded protein: CASQSDRAHQPQHF.

This CDR3 is CASSSWTSATDTQYF. The DNA for the CDR3 is TGTGCCAGCAGTTCATGGACTAGCGCCACAGATACGCAGTATTTT. J is TRBJ2-3 and V is TRBV6-1, with 9 nucleotides matching TRBD2. This CDR3 has 15 amino acids. Germline trimming cut 5 bases from V and 2 bases from J; bases unmatched to any gene: 5. The germline V gene has CDR1 MNHNS and CDR2 SASEGT.

In nucleotides, the CDR3 is TGTGCCAGCAGTTTATCGGGGGGGATTTGGGGCTACACCTTC. The encoded protein is CASSLSGGIWGYTF. This chain connects TRBV27 to TRBJ1-2; D perhaps matches TRBD1 (5 bases). The CDR3 has 14 residues. Trimming removed 0 bases at V and 8 bases at J, with 13 bases between. Germline values: CDR1 MNHEY, CDR2 SMNVEV (reference sequence).

This clone has just a few counts. This chain uses TRBV18 with TRBJ1-1; the D is unclear. The CDR3 sequence is 13 residues long. V lost 6 bases to trimming and J lost 2 bases, with 10 bases between them. CDR1 is KGHSH and CDR2 is LQKENI in the germline V gene. CDR3 nucleotide sequence: TGTGCCAGCTCCCAACAGCAAAACACTGAAGCTTTCTTT. It specifies CASSQQQNTEAFF.

This chain links TRBV7-8 with TRBJ1-4; TRBD1 aligns across 9 bases. This CDR3 region has 14 residues. J gave up 7 bases and V 3 bases, and 3 bases lay outside the gene matches. In germline, CDR1 is SGHVS, CDR2 FQNEAQ. The CDR3 here is CASSLGQGLEKLFF. For the CDR3, the DNA is TGTGCCAGCAGCTTGGGACAGGGCCTTGAAAAACTGTTTTTT. The whole variable domain, remainder taken from reference TRBV7-8 and TRBJ1-4, is GAGVSQSPRYKVAKRGQDVALRCDPISGHVSLFWYQQALGQGPEFLTYFQNEAQLDKSGLPSDRFFAERPEGSVSTLKIQRTQQEDSAVYLCASSLGQGLEKLFFGSGTQLSVL.

The chain has TRBV14 and TRBJ1-3; no definite D call. The V and J ends lost 4 bases and 4 bases respectively, with 5 bases between them. Germline CDR1 and CDR2: SGHDN and FVKESK. The CDR3 extends over 12 amino acids. CDR3 amino acids: CASSLLGNTIYF. For the CDR3, the DNA is TGTGCCAGCAGCCTACTGGGAAACACCATATATTTT.